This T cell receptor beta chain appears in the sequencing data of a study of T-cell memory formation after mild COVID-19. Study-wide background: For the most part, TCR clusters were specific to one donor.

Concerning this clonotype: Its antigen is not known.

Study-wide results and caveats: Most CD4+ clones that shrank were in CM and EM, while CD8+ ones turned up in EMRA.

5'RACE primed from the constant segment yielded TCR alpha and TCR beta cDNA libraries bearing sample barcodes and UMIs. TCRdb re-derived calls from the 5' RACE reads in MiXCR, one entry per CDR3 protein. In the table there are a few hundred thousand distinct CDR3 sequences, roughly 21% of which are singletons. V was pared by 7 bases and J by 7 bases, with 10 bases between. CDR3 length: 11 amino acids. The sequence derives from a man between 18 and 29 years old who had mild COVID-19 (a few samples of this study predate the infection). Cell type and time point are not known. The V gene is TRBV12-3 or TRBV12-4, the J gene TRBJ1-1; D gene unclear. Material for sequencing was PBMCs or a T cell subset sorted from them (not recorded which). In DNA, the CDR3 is TGTGCCAGCACCTTCTGGGATGAAGCTTTCTTT. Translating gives CASTFWDEAFF.